Below, 11 T cell receptor beta chains from the same sample are listed, as sequenced in a study of T cell changes during pregnancy in multiple sclerosis. Clones were sequenced by immunoSEQ multiplex PCR, and TCRdb holds only the in-frame ones, with some missing. This sample carries tens of thousands of clones, 75% to 90% of them seen once, and the ten largest clones take 9.5%. Source: peripheral blood, taken after pregnancy. The source of these receptors is a female donor in good health, enrolled as a control in a pregnancy study.

The chain has TRBV21-1 and TRBJ2-7; the table gives TRBD2 as D, unverified against the DNA. TRBV21-1 is marked as a pseudogene. This CDR3 spans 15 amino acids. CDR3 coding DNA: TGTGCCAGCAGCAAAGACTGGTCGTCTTACTACGAGCAGTACTTC. This sequence encodes CASSKDWSSYYEQYF.

V usage is TRBV15 and J usage is TRBJ2-5, with a weak D call TRBD1 (6 bases). This CDR3 contains 16 residues. V was pared by 3 bases and J by 5 bases, with 19 bases between. Germline V gene sequence: CDR1 LNHNV, CDR2 YYDKDF (reference sequence). In DNA form, the CDR3 reads TGTGCCACCAGCAGCGGGAAGGGACAAGGACAGGAGACCCAGTACTTC. It yields the protein CATSSGKGQGQETQYF.

This chain connects TRBV7-6 to TRBJ2-5; D remains ambiguous. Trimming stripped 1 base from V and 5 bases from J, with 11 bases between. CDR3 size: 14 residues. Germline V gene sequence: CDR1 SGHVS, CDR2 FNYEAQ. CDR3 bases: TGTGCCAGCAGCTTAGGCGGATCTCGGGAGACCCAGTACTTC. Its translation: CASSLGGSRETQYF.

V gene TRBV6-5 combines with J gene TRBJ2-7, with 8 bases matching TRBD2. This CDR3 is 16 amino acids long. Germline-derived CDR1 and CDR2 are MNHEY and SVGAGI. Trimming removed 2 bases from V and 1 base from J; junction bases left unmatched: 7. The CDR3 sequence is CASSYGSSGESYEQYF. The DNA for the CDR3 is TGTGCCAGCAGTTACGGCAGTAGCGGGGAATCCTACGAGCAGTACTTC.

V gene TRBV4-3 combines with J gene TRBJ1-4; weak D call: TRBD1 (6 bases). V dropped 0 bases and J dropped 4 bases, with 12 bases sitting between them. The CDR3 extends over 16 amino acids. CDR1 and CDR2 (germline): LGHNA, YSLEER. The CDR3 nucleotides are TGCGCCAGCAGCCAAGATTACAGGGCCAATAATGAAAAACTGTTTTTT. Residues: CASSQDYRANNEKLFF.

The genes are TRBV20-1 and TRBJ2-5; D possibly corresponds to TRBD1 (5 bases). V was trimmed by 7 bases and J by 5 bases, leaving 8 bases between them. The CDR3 spans 10 residues. Germline assignment: CDR1 DFQATT and CDR2 SNEGSKA (reference sequence). CDR3: CSGTLETQYF. CDR3 in DNA: TGCAGTGGGACATTGGAGACCCAGTACTTC.

The genes are TRBV9 and TRBJ1-5; 9 bases align to TRBD1. V dropped 0 bases and J dropped 4; count of bases not matched to a gene: 2. The CDR3 consists of 15 residues. Germline values: CDR1 SGDLS, CDR2 YYNGEE. This CDR3 reads CASSVGGQGNQPQHF. The DNA of the CDR3 is TGTGCCAGCAGCGTAGGAGGACAGGGGAATCAGCCCCAGCATTTT.

The rearrangement joins TRBV10-3 to TRBJ1-5, with TRBD1 identical over 12 bases. This CDR3 has 17 residues. Germline V gene lookup returns CDR1 ENHRY and CDR2 SYGVKD. J was trimmed by 0 bases and V by 2 bases; bases with no gene match: 2. Written as DNA, the CDR3 is TGTGCCATCAGTGAGCCGGGACAGGGGGCTAGCAATCAGCCCCAGCATTTT. As protein: CAISEPGQGASNQPQHF.

The CDR3 nucleotides are TGCGCCAGCCCTTCGGGGGACAGGGCGAGGTATCAGCCCCAGCATTTT. Amino acids: CASPSGDRARYQPQHF. This chain links TRBV4-1 with TRBJ1-5, with 9 nucleotides matching TRBD1. This CDR3 has 16 residues. V dropped 8 bases and J dropped 5; count of bases not matched to a gene: 13. Germline V gene data show CDR1 as MGHRA and CDR2 as YSYEKL.

The CDR3 nucleotides are TGTGCCGGGACAGACAGGGTACACGAGCAGTTCTTC. It specifies CAGTDRVHEQFF. This chain joins TRBV19 and TRBJ2-1; 7 bases are a match to TRBD1. The CDR3 contains 12 residues. V trimming: 11 bases; J trimming: 10 bases; junction bases outside the gene matches: 11. Germline lookup yields CDR1 LNHDA and CDR2 SQIVND (reference sequence).

This clone has only one observation. The chain has TRBV6-6 and TRBJ1-3, with D perhaps TRBD1 (5 bases). The CDR3 consists of 15 residues. Germline loops: CDR1 MNHNY, CDR2 SVGAGI (reference sequence). Trimming took 2 bases from V and 3 from J, leaving 11 bases between them. The chain's CDR3 is CASSYGWGGGNTIYF. The CDR3 DNA sequence: TGTGCCAGCAGTTACGGCTGGGGCGGTGGAAACACCATATATTTT.